The 21 T cell receptor beta chains below come from one sample, sequenced in a study of identifying expanded T cells in peripheral blood. Here immunoSEQ multiplex PCR was the method, and the copy in TCRdb shows in-frame clones only, minus some. The data show about 82,000 clones, roughly 89% seen once. Sequenced material: blood. All receptors derive from a person between 18 and 70 years old in good health.

There are a few counts of this clone. The V call is TRBV27, the J call TRBJ1-2; D might be TRBD1 (6 bases). The V gene lost 10 bases and the J gene lost 4 bases, with 19 bases spanning the gap. Germline V CDR1 and CDR2: MNHEY, SMNVEV (reference sequence). The CDR3 is made up of 14 amino acids. CDR3 coding DNA: TGTGCCACTAAGCCTTACGGGGGGGCCTATGGCTACACCTTC. Translating it yields CATKPYGGAYGYTF.

The chain carries TRBV7-7 and TRBJ2-5; 12 bases are a match to TRBD2. CDR1 and CDR2 from the germline V gene are SSHAT and FNYEAQ (reference sequence). The length of the CDR3 is 14 residues. The trim removed 5 bases at V and 4 bases at J, leaving 2 bases unmatched. CDR3 region: CASSASGGAETQYF. The DNA for the CDR3 is TGTGCCAGCAGCGCTAGCGGGGGGGCAGAGACCCAGTACTTC.

The chain employs TRBV30 and TRBJ1-2, with 7 bases fitting TRBD1. Per the germline V gene, CDR1 is GTSNPN and CDR2 is SVGIG (reference sequence). This CDR3 region has 15 residues. V trimming: 0 bases; J trimming: 8 bases; junction bases outside the gene matches: 12. CDR3 in DNA: TGTGCCTGGAGTGTACGAGCGGGACAGTATAAGGGCTACACCTTC. Residues: CAWSVRAGQYKGYTF.

This clone is deemed medium-sized. V is TRBV6-4 and J is TRBJ2-3, with 12 bases identical to TRBD2. Germline V gene sequence: CDR1 MRHNA, CDR2 SNTAGT. CDR3 length equals 16 residues. V shed 3 bases, J shed 1 base, and the junction held 2 bases outside the gene matches. CDR3 bases: TGTGCCAGCAGTGAGACTAGCGGGAGAGGCACAGATACGCAGTATTTT. This encodes CASSETSGRGTDTQYF.

This chain links TRBV11-2 with TRBJ1-1; D is unresolved. The CDR3 consists of 15 residues. Germline V gene sequence: CDR1 SGHAT, CDR2 FQNNGV. V shed 2 bases and J shed 1 base, with 11 bases lying between them. CDR3 protein: CASSLTLKANTEAFF. CDR3 sequence (DNA): TGTGCCAGCAGCTTAACCCTAAAGGCGAACACTGAAGCTTTCTTT. Variable domain in full (rest from reference TRBV11-2 and TRBJ1-1): EAGVAQSPRYKIIEKRQSVAFWCNPISGHATLYWYQQILGQGPKLLIQFQNNGVVDDSQLPKDRFSAERLKGVDSTLKIQPAKLEDSAVYLCASSLTLKANTEAFFGQGTRLTVV.

The chain links TRBV7-8 to TRBJ2-2, with D unclear. Germline values: CDR1 SGHVS, CDR2 FQNEAQ. Trimming cost V 1 base and J 3 bases, with 12 bases left between them. The CDR3 loop spans 16 amino acids. In DNA form, the CDR3 reads TGTGCCAGCAGCTTAGAGGTCCAGCCATACACCGGGGAGCTGTTTTTT. This sequence encodes CASSLEVQPYTGELFF.

The V call is TRBV27, the J call TRBJ1-2, with TRBD1 matching over 7 bases. The V and J ends lost 6 bases and 5 bases, in that order; junction bases with no gene match: 9. Germline CDR1 is MNHEY and CDR2 is SMNVEV (reference sequence). CDR3 length equals 14 residues. Written as DNA, the CDR3 is TGTGCCAGCAGACAAAGGGACAGCACTTATGGCTACACCTTC. Its protein product is CASRQRDSTYGYTF.

This clone was seen a single time. The chain carries TRBV11-3 and TRBJ1-1; D remains ambiguous. V lost 0 bases and J lost 4, with 9 bases in between. The length of the CDR3 is 14 residues. CDR1 is SGHNT and CDR2 is YENEEA in the germline V gene. This CDR3 reads CASSLEVGSTEAFF. The CDR3 nucleotides are TGTGCCAGCAGCTTAGAGGTGGGGAGCACTGAAGCTTTCTTT.

The rearrangement links TRBV7-2 to TRBJ2-1, with D perhaps matching TRBD2 (7 bases). The CDR3 runs to 17 residues. Germline-derived CDR1 and CDR2 are SGHTA and FQGNSA. The germline V and J ends were trimmed by 5 bases and 8 bases, with 25 bases remaining between them. In DNA form, the CDR3 reads TGTGCCAGCAGCGTACCCCGGGGGCGCGGGAGAAGGGATGAGCAGTTCTTC. It yields the protein CASSVPRGRGRRDEQFF. Full variable domain (rest looked up from reference TRBV7-2 and TRBJ2-1): GAGVSQSPSNKVTEKGKDVELRCDPISGHTALYWYRQSLGQGLEFLIYFQGNSAPDKSGLPSDRFSAERTGGSVSTLTIQRTQQEDSAVYLCASSVPRGRGRRDEQFFGPGTRLTVL.

The gene calls are TRBV10-3 and TRBJ1-1; D gene unclear. CDR3 length: 13 residues. The germline V and J ends were trimmed by 3 bases and 6 bases, with 11 bases remaining between them. Germline-derived CDR1 and CDR2 are ENHRY and SYGVKD. The CDR3 protein is CAISDKAEAEAFF. As DNA, the CDR3 is TGTGCCATCAGTGATAAGGCAGAGGCTGAAGCTTTCTTT.

The V and J genes are TRBV19 and TRBJ2-7; D not resolved. In germline, CDR1 is LNHDA, CDR2 SQIVND (reference sequence). The CDR3 sequence is 14 residues long. The V end was cut by 1 base, the J end by 2 bases, with 9 bases between. The CDR3 DNA follows: TGTGCCAGTAGTATAGTTGATAGCCCCTACGAGCAGTACTTC. Protein sequence: CASSIVDSPYEQYF.

The V call is TRBV19, the J call TRBJ1-5; 9 bases are shared with TRBD1. J gave up 0 bases and V 3 bases, and 9 bases lay outside the gene matches. CDR3 length: 18 amino acids. Looked up from germline, CDR1 is LNHDA and CDR2 is SQIVND (reference sequence). The CDR3 DNA follows: TGTGCCAGTAGTATTTTTCGGACAGGGGACCCTAGCAATCAGCCCCAGCATTTT. Translating it yields CASSIFRTGDPSNQPQHF.

The chain couples TRBV6-5 to TRBJ1-3, with unresolved D. V shed 6 bases and J shed 4 bases, with 10 bases lying between them. Germline V CDR1 and CDR2: MNHEY, SVGAGI. CDR3 size: 13 residues. CDR3 in DNA: TGTGCCAGCAGCCCAAATGGCGGAAACACCATATATTTT. Translation: CASSPNGGNTIYF.

V gene TRBV11-2 combines with J gene TRBJ1-5; D gene ambiguous. The CDR3 has 12 amino acids. Germline CDR1 is SGHAT and CDR2 is FQNNGV. The V end was cut by 6 bases, the J end by 4 bases, with 7 bases between. CDR3 sequence reads: CASSGRNQPQHF. CDR3 bases: TGTGCCAGCAGTGGACGAAATCAGCCCCAGCATTTT.

The V gene is TRBV5-4, the J gene TRBJ2-1, with D tentatively TRBD1 or TRBD2 (6 bases each). Germline V lookup: CDR1 SGHNT, CDR2 YYREEE (reference sequence). This CDR3 is 14 amino acids long. V was shortened by 3 bases and J by 10 bases, with 17 bases between the two germline ends. The CDR3 coding sequence is TGTGCCAGCAGCTCCCGGGGGCCTTCTGGGGAGCAGTTCTTC. Its translation is CASSSRGPSGEQFF.

J is TRBJ1-5 and V is TRBV19; 7 bases map to TRBD1. J lost 2 bases, V lost 4 bases, and 2 bases had no gene match. The germline CDR1 and CDR2 sequences are LNHDA and SQIVND (reference sequence). The length of the CDR3 is 14 residues. CDR3 in DNA: TGTGCCAGTAGTACCACAGGGGGCAATCAGCCCCAGCATTTT. Translating it yields CASSTTGGNQPQHF.

This chain links TRBV19 with TRBJ2-5; TRBD1 or TRBD2 may be the D gene (5 bases each). Germline lookup yields CDR1 LNHDA and CDR2 SQIVND (reference sequence). This CDR3 is built from 13 residues. V was cut by 7 bases and J by 5 bases, with 14 bases left in between. Here the CDR3 reads CASTRDAGETQYF. CDR3 coding DNA: TGTGCCAGTACTAGGGACGCCGGGGAGACCCAGTACTTC.

The rearrangement joins TRBV27 to TRBJ2-1; 7 bases are shared with TRBD2. This CDR3 is 13 amino acids long. Germline V lookup: CDR1 MNHEY, CDR2 SMNVEV (reference sequence). V lost 4 bases, J lost 7 bases, and 4 bases stayed unmatched. The CDR3 DNA sequence: TGTGCCAGCAGTTGGGGGGGGTCAAATGAGCAGTTCTTC. It translates to CASSWGGSNEQFF.

The chain links TRBV6-1 to TRBJ1-4; TRBD1 matches at 9 bases. This CDR3 spans 14 amino acids. CDR1 is MNHNS and CDR2 is SASEGT in the germline V gene. The V and J ends lost 4 bases and 7 bases, in that order; junction bases with no gene match: 4. The CDR3 DNA follows: TGTGCCAGCAGTGGACAGGGGGTCGGTGAAAAACTGTTTTTT. Translating gives CASSGQGVGEKLFF.

The rearrangement joins TRBV18 to TRBJ1-6, with D possibly TRBD1 on 5 matching bases. This CDR3 spans 16 amino acids. The V and J ends lost 1 base and 0 bases respectively, with 7 bases between them. Germline V gives CDR1 KGHSH, CDR2 LQKENI. The CDR3 sequence: CASSPRGFSYNSPLHF. The CDR3 coding sequence is TGTGCCAGCTCACCACGGGGGTTCTCCTATAATTCACCCCTCCACTTT.

This clone showed up just once. V gene TRBV27 combines with J gene TRBJ2-7, with TRBD2 as a possible D gene (5 bases). The germline gives CDR1 MNHEY, CDR2 SMNVEV (reference sequence). This CDR3 has 14 amino acids. Trimming removed 6 bases from V and 2 bases from J, with 14 bases in between. CDR3 amino acids: CASSPIGITYEQYF. DNA of the CDR3: TGTGCCAGCAGCCCAATCGGGATTACCTACGAGCAGTACTTC.